This T cell receptor (beta chain) appears in the sequencing data of a study of vaccination and CD4 T cells after COVID-19. Study at large: Either the Pfizer-BioNTech BNT162b2 or Moderna mRNA-1273 vaccine was given as two doses.

Trimming left V 1 base short and J 2 bases short, with 8 bases between. Germline V gene data show CDR1 as DFQATT and CDR2 as SNEGSKA (reference sequence). The CDR3 totals 14 residues. Study observations and caveats: Only relatively few convalescent patients were studied, and early post-infection timepoints were not analyzed.

Once obtained from cultured CD4+ T cells, the DNA was sequenced using the Oncomine TCR Beta short-read assay. The authors extracted genomic DNA from cultured CD4+ T cells. TCRdb recomputed calls from the PCR reads with MiXCR, one row per CDR3 protein. Of about 5,400 distinct CDR3 sequences listed, about 64% were seen once; the top ten hold 45% to 55%. Worth noting for this clonotype: As yet, its antigen is unknown.

Treatment: approximately 10-day PBMC culture with coronavirus spike peptide pools or control peptides (ViraFEST assay). It was before the COVID-19 pandemic (2011-2018) that the unexposed donor's CD4+ T cells were collected. T cells were expanded with peptide pools, and expanded clonotypes were identified by TCR sequencing. This clonotype was obtained from a human donor in good health. The chain carries TRBV20-1 and TRBJ2-2, with D possibly TRBD2 on 6 matching bases. The sequencing input was CD4+ T cells from blood, cultured in vitro. CDR3 sequence: CSARAGSNTGELFF. The CDR3 DNA reads as TGCAGTGCTAGAGCCGGGAGCAACACCGGGGAGCTGTTTTTT.